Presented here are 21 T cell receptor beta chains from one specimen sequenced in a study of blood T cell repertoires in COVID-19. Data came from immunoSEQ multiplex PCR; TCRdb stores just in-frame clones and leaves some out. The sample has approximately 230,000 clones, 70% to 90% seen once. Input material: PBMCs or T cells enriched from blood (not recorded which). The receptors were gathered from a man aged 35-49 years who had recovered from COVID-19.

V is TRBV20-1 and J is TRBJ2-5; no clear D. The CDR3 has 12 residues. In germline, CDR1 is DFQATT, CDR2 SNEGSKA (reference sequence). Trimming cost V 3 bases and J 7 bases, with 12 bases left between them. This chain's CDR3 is CSASNPDWTQYF. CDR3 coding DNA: TGCAGTGCTAGTAACCCCGACTGGACCCAGTACTTC.

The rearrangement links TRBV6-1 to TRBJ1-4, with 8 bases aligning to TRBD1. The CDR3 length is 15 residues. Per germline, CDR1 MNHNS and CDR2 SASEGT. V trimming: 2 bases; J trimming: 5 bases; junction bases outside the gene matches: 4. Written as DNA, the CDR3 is TGTGCCAGCAGTGAACAGGGGGCCTCGAATGAAAAACTGTTTTTT. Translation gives CASSEQGASNEKLFF.

CDR3 protein: CASSYRGGYTF. DNA of the CDR3: TGTGCCAGCAGTTACAGGGGTGGCTACACCTTC. J is TRBJ1-2 and V is TRBV6-5, with D possibly being TRBD1 (5 bases). Germline CDR1 reads MNHEY; CDR2 reads SVGAGI. The CDR3 has 11 amino acids. V was shortened by 2 bases and J by 7 bases, with 5 bases between the two germline ends.

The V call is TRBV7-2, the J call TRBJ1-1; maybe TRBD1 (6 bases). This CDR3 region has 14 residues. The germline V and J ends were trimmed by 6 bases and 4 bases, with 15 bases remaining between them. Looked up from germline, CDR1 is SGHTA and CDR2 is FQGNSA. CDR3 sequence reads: CASRTKTGPTEAFF. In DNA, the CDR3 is TGTGCCAGCAGGACGAAAACAGGGCCCACTGAAGCTTTCTTT.

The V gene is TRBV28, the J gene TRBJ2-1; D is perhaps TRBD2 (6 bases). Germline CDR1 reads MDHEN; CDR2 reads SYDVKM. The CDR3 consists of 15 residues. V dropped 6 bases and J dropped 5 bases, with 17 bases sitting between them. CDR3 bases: TGTGCCAGCAGAATCCTTGGCGGGATTAACAATGAGCAGTTCTTC. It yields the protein CASRILGGINNEQFF. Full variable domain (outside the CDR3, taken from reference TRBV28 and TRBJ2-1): DVKVTQSSRYLVKRTGEKVFLECVQDMDHENMFWYRQDPGLGLRLIYFSYDVKMKEKGDIPEGYSVSREKKERFSLILESASTNQTSMYLCASRILGGINNEQFFGPGTRLTVL.

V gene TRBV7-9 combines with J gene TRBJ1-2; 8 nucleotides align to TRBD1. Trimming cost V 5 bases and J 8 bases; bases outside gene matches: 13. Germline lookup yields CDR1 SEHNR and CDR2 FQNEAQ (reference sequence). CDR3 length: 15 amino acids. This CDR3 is CASSPRQGTSRGYTF. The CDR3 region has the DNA TGTGCCAGCAGCCCCCGACAGGGGACAAGTAGGGGCTACACCTTC.

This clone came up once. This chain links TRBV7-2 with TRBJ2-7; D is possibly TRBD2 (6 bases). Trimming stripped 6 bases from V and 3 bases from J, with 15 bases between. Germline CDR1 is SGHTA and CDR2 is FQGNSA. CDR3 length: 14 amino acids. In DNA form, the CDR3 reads TGTGCCAGCAGGCCCTGGCGGGGTAACTACGAGCAGTACTTC. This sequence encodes CASRPWRGNYEQYF.

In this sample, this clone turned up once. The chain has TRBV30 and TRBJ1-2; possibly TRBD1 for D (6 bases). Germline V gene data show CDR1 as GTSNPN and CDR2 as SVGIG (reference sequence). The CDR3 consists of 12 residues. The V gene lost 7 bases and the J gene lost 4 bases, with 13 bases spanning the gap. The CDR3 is CASATGFYGYTF. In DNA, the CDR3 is TGTGCCTCAGCGACAGGTTTCTATGGCTACACCTTC.

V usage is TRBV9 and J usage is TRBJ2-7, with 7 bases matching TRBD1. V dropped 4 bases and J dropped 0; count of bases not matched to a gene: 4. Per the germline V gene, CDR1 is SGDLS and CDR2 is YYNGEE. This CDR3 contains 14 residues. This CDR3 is CASSPRDSSYEQYF. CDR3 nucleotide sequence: TGTGCCAGCAGCCCAAGGGACAGCTCCTACGAGCAGTACTTC.

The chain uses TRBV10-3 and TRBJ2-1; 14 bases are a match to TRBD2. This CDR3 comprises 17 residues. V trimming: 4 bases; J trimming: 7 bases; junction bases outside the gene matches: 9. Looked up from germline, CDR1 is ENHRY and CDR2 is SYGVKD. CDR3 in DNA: TGTGCCATCAGTGGGACTAGCGGGGGGCTTCTCCGGAATGAGCAGTTCTTC. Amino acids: CAISGTSGGLLRNEQFF.

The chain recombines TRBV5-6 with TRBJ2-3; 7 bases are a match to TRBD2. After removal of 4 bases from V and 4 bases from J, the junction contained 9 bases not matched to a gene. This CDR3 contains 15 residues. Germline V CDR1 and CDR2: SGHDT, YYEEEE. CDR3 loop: CASSPRDYEPDTQYF. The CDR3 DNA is TGTGCCAGCAGCCCCAGGGACTACGAACCAGATACGCAGTATTTT. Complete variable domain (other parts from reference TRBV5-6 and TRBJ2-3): DAGVTQSPTHLIKTRGQQVTLRCSPKSGHDTVSWYQQALGQGPQFIFQYYEEEERQRGNFPDRFSGHQFPNYSSELNVNALLLGDSALYLCASSPRDYEPDTQYFGPGTRLTVL.

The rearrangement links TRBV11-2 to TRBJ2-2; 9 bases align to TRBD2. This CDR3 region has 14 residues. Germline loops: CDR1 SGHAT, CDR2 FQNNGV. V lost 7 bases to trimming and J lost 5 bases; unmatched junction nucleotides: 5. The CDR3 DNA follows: TGTGCCAGCATCGCGGGACTAGCAACCGGGGAGCTGTTTTTT. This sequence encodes CASIAGLATGELFF.

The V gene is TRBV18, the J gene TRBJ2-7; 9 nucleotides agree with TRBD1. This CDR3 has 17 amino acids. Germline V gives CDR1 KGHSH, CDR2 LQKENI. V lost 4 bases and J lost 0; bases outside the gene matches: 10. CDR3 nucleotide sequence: TGTGCCAGCTCACTTCAGCCGGGACAGGGATTCTCCTACGAGCAGTACTTC. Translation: CASSLQPGQGFSYEQYF.

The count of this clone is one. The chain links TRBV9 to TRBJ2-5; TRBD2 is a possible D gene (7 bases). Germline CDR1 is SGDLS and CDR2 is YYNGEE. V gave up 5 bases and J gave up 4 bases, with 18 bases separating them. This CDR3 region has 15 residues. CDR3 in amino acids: CASSAGASGGETQYF. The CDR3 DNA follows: TGTGCCAGCAGTGCAGGGGCTAGCGGCGGAGAGACCCAGTACTTC.

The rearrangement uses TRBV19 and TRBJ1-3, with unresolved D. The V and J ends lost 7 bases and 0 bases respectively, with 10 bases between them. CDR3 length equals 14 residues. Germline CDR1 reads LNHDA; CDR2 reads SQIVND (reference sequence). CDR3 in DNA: TGTGCCAGTAAAGAACAAATCTCTGGAAACACCATATATTTT. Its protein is CASKEQISGNTIYF. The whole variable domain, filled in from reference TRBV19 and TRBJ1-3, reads DGGITQSPKYLFRKEGQNVTLSCEQNLNHDAMYWYRQDPGQGLRLIYYSQIVNDFQKGDIAEGYSVSREKKESFPLTVTSAQKNPTAFYLCASKEQISGNTIYFGEGSWLTVV.

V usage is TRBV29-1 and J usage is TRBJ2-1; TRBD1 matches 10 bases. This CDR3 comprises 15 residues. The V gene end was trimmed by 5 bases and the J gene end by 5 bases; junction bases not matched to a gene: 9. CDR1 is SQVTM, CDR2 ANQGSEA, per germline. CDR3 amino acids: CSVLGDRGNNNEQFF. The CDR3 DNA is TGCAGCGTTTTAGGGGACAGGGGTAATAACAATGAGCAGTTCTTC.

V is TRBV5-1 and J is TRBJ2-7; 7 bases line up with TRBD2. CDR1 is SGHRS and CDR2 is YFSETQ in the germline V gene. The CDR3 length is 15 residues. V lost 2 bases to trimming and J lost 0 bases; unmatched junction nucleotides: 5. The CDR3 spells CASSLLRDYSYEQYF. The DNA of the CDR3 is TGCGCCAGCAGCTTATTACGGGACTACTCCTACGAGCAGTACTTC. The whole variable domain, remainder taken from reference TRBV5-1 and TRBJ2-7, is KAGVTQTPRYLIKTRGQQVTLSCSPISGHRSVSWYQQTPGQGLQFLFEYFSETQRNKGNFPGRFSGRQFSNSRSEMNVSTLELGDSALYLCASSLLRDYSYEQYFGPGTRLTVT.

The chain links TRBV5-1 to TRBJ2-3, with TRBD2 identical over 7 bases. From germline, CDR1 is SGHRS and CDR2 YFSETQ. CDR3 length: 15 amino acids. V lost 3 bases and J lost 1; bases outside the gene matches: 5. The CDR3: CASSSLAEGTDTQYF. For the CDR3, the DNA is TGCGCCAGCAGCTCGCTAGCGGAGGGCACAGATACGCAGTATTTT.

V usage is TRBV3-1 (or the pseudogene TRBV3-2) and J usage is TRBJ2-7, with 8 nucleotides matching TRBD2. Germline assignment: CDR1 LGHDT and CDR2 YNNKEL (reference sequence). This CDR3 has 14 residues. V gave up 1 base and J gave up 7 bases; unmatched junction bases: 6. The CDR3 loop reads CASSQVPGGREQYF. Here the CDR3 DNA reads TGTGCCAGCAGCCAAGTTCCGGGGGGGAGGGAGCAGTACTTC.

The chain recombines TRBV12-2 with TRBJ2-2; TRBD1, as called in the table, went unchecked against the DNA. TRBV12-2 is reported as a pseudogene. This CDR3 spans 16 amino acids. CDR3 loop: CASRFRTGRVTGELFF. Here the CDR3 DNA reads TGTGCAAGTCGCTTCCGGACAGGGCGTGTCACCGGGGAGCTGTTTTTT.

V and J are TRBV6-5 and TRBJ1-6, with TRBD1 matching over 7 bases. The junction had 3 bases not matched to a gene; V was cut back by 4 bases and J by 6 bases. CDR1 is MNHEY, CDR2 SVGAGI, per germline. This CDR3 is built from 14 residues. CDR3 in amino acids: CASSFRDSNSPLHF. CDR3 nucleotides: TGTGCCAGCAGTTTCCGGGACAGTAATTCACCCCTCCACTTT.